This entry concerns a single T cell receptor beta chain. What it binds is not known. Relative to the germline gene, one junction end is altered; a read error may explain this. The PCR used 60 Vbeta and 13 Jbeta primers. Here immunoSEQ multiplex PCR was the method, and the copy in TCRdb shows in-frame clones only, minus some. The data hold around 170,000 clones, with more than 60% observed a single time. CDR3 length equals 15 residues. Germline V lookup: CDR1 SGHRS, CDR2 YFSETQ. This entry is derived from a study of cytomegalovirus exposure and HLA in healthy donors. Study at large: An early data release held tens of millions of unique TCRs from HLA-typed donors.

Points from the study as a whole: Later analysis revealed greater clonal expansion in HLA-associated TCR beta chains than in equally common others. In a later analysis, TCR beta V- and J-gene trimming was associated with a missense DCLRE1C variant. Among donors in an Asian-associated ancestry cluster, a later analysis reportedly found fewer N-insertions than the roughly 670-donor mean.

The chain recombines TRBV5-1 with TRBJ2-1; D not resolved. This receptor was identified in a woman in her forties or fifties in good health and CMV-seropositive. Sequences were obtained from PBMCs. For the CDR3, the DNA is TGCGCCAGCAGCCAACAGACGAGCTCCTACAGTGAGCAGTTCTTC. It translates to CASSQQTSSYSEQFF.